These 19 T cell receptor beta chains originate from one sample sequenced in a study of follicular helper T cells after annual influenza vaccination. Sequencing was performed with immunoSEQ multiplex PCR; in TCRdb, only in-frame clones are kept and a portion is missing. The sample yields about 5,600 clones, roughly 83% seen once. The time point: 2015-2016 season, 7 days after influenza vaccination. The source material was CXCR5+ CD38- circulating T follicular helper cells from blood, sampled 7 days after influenza vaccination. Subset given: circulating Tfh, non-naive CD4+CXCR5+PD-1+ (ICOS+CD38+ or ICOS-CD38-). Receptors originate from an adult who received the influenza vaccine.

This clone was seen once. The gene calls are TRBV9 and TRBJ1-6; 7 bases match TRBD1. CDR3 length equals 17 residues. The V and J ends lost 4 bases and 0 bases, in that order; junction bases with no gene match: 7. CDR1 SGDLS and CDR2 YYNGEE come from the germline V gene. CDR3 DNA sequence: TGTGCCAGCAGCTCTCGGACAGGTAGCTCCTATAATTCACCCCTCCACTTT. Translation: CASSSRTGSSYNSPLHF.

The V gene is TRBV5-6, the J gene TRBJ1-2; D is undetermined. V lost 0 bases and J 10 bases, leaving 10 bases between the germline ends. The CDR3 totals 12 residues. Per germline, CDR1 SGHDT and CDR2 YYEEEE. The CDR3 DNA reads TGTGCCAGCAGCTTGGCTGCCGATTACTACACCTTC. Translating gives CASSLAADYYTF.

This chain joins TRBV10-3 and TRBJ1-1; 9 bases match TRBD1. V lost 7 bases and J lost 1; bases outside the gene matches: 10. The germline CDR1 and CDR2 sequences are ENHRY and SYGVKD. This CDR3 has 16 amino acids. The CDR3 bases are TGTGCCATCAACCCCGGACAGGGGTTAGGGAACACTGAAGCTTTCTTT. Protein product: CAINPGQGLGNTEAFF.

V and J are TRBV5-8 and TRBJ2-7; D gene ambiguous. This CDR3 is built from 13 residues. Germline V gene lookup returns CDR1 SGHTS and CDR2 YDEGEE. Trimming cost V 4 bases and J 4 bases, with 12 bases left between them. This CDR3 is CASSRHPTYEQYF. CDR3 DNA sequence: TGTGCCAGCAGCCGCCACCCTACGTACGAGCAGTACTTC.

This clone is a singleton in its sample. This sequence joins TRBV5-6 and TRBJ2-7, with 7 bases matching TRBD1. J lost 2 bases, V lost 4 bases, and 3 bases had no gene match. CDR3 length equals 13 residues. Per germline, CDR1 SGHDT and CDR2 YYEEEE. CDR3 residues: CASSGQVTYEQYF. CDR3 nucleotides: TGTGCCAGCAGCGGACAGGTTACCTACGAGCAGTACTTC.

V gene TRBV7-8 combines with J gene TRBJ2-2; D is unresolved. The V gene lost 5 bases and the J gene lost 5 bases, with 15 bases spanning the gap. CDR1 and CDR2 (germline): SGHVS, FQNEAQ. CDR3 length: 15 residues. As DNA, the CDR3 is TGTGCCAGCAGCACCTCCCATCAGAGTACCGGGGAGCTGTTTTTT. Protein product: CASSTSHQSTGELFF. The full variable domain, rest sourced from reference TRBV7-8 and TRBJ2-2, is GAGVSQSPRYKVAKRGQDVALRCDPISGHVSLFWYQQALGQGPEFLTYFQNEAQLDKSGLPSDRFFAERPEGSVSTLKIQRTQQEDSAVYLCASSTSHQSTGELFFGEGSRLTVL.

The chain uses TRBV7-2 and TRBJ2-3, with 11 bases identical to TRBD2. From germline, CDR1 is SGHTA and CDR2 FQGNSA. Trimming removed 5 bases from V and 3 bases from J; junction bases left unmatched: 7. This CDR3 is 16 amino acids long. In DNA, the CDR3 is TGTGCCAGCAGCGCGAGACTAGCGGGGAATACAGATACGCAGTATTTT. Amino acid sequence: CASSARLAGNTDTQYF.

The J gene is TRBJ2-7, the V gene TRBV25-1; D ambiguous. Germline CDR1 is MGHDK and CDR2 is SYGVNS. V gave up 6 bases and J gave up 2 bases, with 5 bases separating them. The CDR3 sequence is 11 residues long. CDR3 DNA: TGTGCCAGCAGCAGGACCTACGAGCAGTACTTC. Its protein is CASSRTYEQYF.

There are a few counts of this clone. Here the CDR3 DNA reads TGTGCCAGCACTGTAGGCCGCGGGACCCAGTACTTC. It codes for CASTVGRGTQYF. V gene TRBV28 combines with J gene TRBJ2-5; D unclear. The CDR3 loop spans 12 amino acids. The V end was cut by 7 bases, the J end by 7 bases, with 13 bases between. Germline loops: CDR1 MDHEN, CDR2 SYDVKM. Combining the CDR3 with reference TRBV28 and TRBJ2-5 gives the whole variable domain DVKVTQSSRYLVKRTGEKVFLECVQDMDHENMFWYRQDPGLGLRLIYFSYDVKMKEKGDIPEGYSVSREKKERFSLILESASTNQTSMYLCASTVGRGTQYFGPGTRLLVL.

The chain combines TRBV4-2 with TRBJ2-1; D gene ambiguous. Trimming pared 1 base from V and 5 bases from J, leaving 9 bases between. Germline V lookup: CDR1 LGHNA, CDR2 YNFKEQ. CDR3 length equals 14 residues. The CDR3 nucleotides read TGTGCCAGCAGCCAAGGGGTTGGGGACAATGAGCAGTTCTTC. Amino acid sequence: CASSQGVGDNEQFF.

The chain is built from TRBV19 and TRBJ2-1; 11 bases are a match to TRBD1. The trim removed 4 bases at V and 3 bases at J, leaving 2 bases unmatched. The CDR3 spans 15 residues. Germline assignment: CDR1 LNHDA and CDR2 SQIVND (reference sequence). The CDR3 DNA reads TGTGCCAGTAGTAGGACAGGGGGCGGCTACAATGAGCAGTTCTTC. This encodes CASSRTGGGYNEQFF.

The chain recombines TRBV28 with TRBJ2-1, with 13 bases that match TRBD2. Germline values: CDR1 MDHEN, CDR2 SYDVKM. V was pared by 8 bases and J by 8 bases, with 6 bases of the junction left unmatched. This CDR3 contains 14 residues. In DNA, the CDR3 is TGTGCCAGCGTAACTAGCGGGGGGGCGGATGAGCAGTTCTTC. Amino acids: CASVTSGGADEQFF.

This sequence joins TRBV19 and TRBJ1-5; a weak D match, TRBD1 (5 bases). Germline values: CDR1 LNHDA, CDR2 SQIVND (reference sequence). V was shortened by 6 bases and J by 6 bases, with 12 bases between the two germline ends. The CDR3 runs 13 residues. In nucleotides, the CDR3 is TGTGCCAGTAGCCCGCAGGGTGGTCAGCCCCAGCATTTT. As protein: CASSPQGGQPQHF.

The table lists this clone with a count of one. This chain connects TRBV7-2 to TRBJ1-5; D unresolved. Germline V lookup: CDR1 SGHTA, CDR2 FQGNSA. The CDR3 sequence is 12 residues long. V was shortened by 6 bases and J by 7 bases, with 10 bases between the two germline ends. CDR3 sequence: CASSPGSQPQHF. In nucleotides, the CDR3 is TGTGCCAGCAGTCCCGGGAGCCAGCCCCAGCATTTT. Looking up the rest from reference TRBV7-2 and TRBJ1-5 gives the full variable domain: GAGVSQSPSNKVTEKGKDVELRCDPISGHTALYWYRQSLGQGLEFLIYFQGNSAPDKSGLPSDRFSAERTGGSVSTLTIQRTQQEDSAVYLCASSPGSQPQHFGDGTRLSIL.

V usage is TRBV14 and J usage is TRBJ2-3, with 9 bases lining up with TRBD1. Germline V lookup: CDR1 SGHDN, CDR2 FVKESK. The V gene end was trimmed by 5 bases and the J gene end by 3 bases; junction bases not matched to a gene: 6. This CDR3 has 15 residues. This chain's CDR3 is CASSYRTGVTDTQYF. The DNA for the CDR3 is TGTGCCAGCAGCTACCGGACAGGGGTGACAGATACGCAGTATTTT.

Only one count was recorded for this clone. The chain carries TRBV7-8 and TRBJ2-6; unclear D gene. Germline V lookup: CDR1 SGHVS, CDR2 FQNEAQ. The CDR3 totals 16 residues. The ends were cut back, 2 bases at V and 0 bases at J, with 8 bases in the middle. Here the CDR3 DNA reads TGTGCCAGCAGCTTAAGAGTACTCTCTGGGGCCAACGTCCTGACTTTC. Amino acids: CASSLRVLSGANVLTF. The variable domain in full, completed from reference TRBV7-8 and TRBJ2-6, reads GAGVSQSPRYKVAKRGQDVALRCDPISGHVSLFWYQQALGQGPEFLTYFQNEAQLDKSGLPSDRFFAERPEGSVSTLKIQRTQQEDSAVYLCASSLRVLSGANVLTFGAGSRLTVL.

This chain joins TRBV28 and TRBJ2-1; 12 nucleotides align to TRBD1. Germline CDR1 reads MDHEN; CDR2 reads SYDVKM. CDR3 length equals 18 residues. Trimming took 3 bases from V and 3 from J; bases not matched to a gene: 9. The CDR3 loop reads CASSFPGTGGLLYNEQFF. CDR3 DNA: TGTGCCAGCAGTTTCCCCGGGACAGGGGGCCTCCTCTACAATGAGCAGTTCTTC.

The chain has TRBV28 and TRBJ2-7; 13 bases match TRBD2. The V gene end was trimmed by 6 bases and the J gene end by 3 bases; junction bases not matched to a gene: 2. CDR3 length equals 14 residues. The V gene's germline CDR1 is MDHEN and CDR2 SYDVKM. The CDR3 DNA follows: TGTGCCAGCAGGCGGACTAGCGGGAGCTACGAGCAGTACTTC. Its protein is CASRRTSGSYEQYF.

The chain joins TRBV6-5 to TRBJ1-3, with D unresolved. Trimming stripped 6 bases from V and 0 bases from J, with 12 bases between. Germline CDR1 is MNHEY and CDR2 is SVGAGI. The CDR3 consists of 15 residues. The CDR3 region is CASRQTPISGNTIYF. CDR3 DNA sequence: TGTGCCAGCAGGCAGACTCCTATCTCTGGAAACACCATATATTTT.